This TCR beta chain was captured by sequencing in a study of blood T cell repertoires in COVID-19. Study in general: Some COVID-19 samples were acute and others convalescent; all came from the United States, Italy and Spain. PBMCs, B-cell-depleted T cells, or T cells provided the cDNA or gDNA that made up the material.

Germline V lookup: CDR1 SGHRS, CDR2 YFSETQ. This CDR3 contains 17 residues. V was clipped by 5 bases and J by 1 base; unmatched bases: 5. How the authors handled the data: Reference gene primer amplification yielded estimated nucleated cell counts. Sequencing was performed with immunoSEQ multiplex PCR; in TCRdb, only in-frame clones are kept and a portion is missing. V, J and clone size reflect that table, while D and trimming were determined from the DNA. The sample has about 39,000 clones, approximately 90% seen once; the top ten hold 2% to 2.5%. The sample consisted of peripheral blood. This TCR was recovered from a man in his fifties with active COVID-19. The genes are TRBV5-1 and TRBJ2-5; TRBD2 matches 16 bases. CDR3 nucleotides: TGCGCCAGCAGTATTGGGACTAGCGGGGGGGTCCAAGAGACCCAGTACTTC. Residues: CASSIGTSGGVQETQYF.